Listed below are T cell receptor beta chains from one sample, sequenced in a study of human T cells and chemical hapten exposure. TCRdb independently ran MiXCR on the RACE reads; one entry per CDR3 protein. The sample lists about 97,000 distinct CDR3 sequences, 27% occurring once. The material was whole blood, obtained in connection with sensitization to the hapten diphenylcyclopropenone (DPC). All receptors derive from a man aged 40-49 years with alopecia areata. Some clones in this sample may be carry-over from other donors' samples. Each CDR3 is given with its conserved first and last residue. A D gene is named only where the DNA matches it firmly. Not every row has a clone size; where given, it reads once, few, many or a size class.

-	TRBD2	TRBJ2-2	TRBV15	CATSGGVAGGTGELFF	TGTGCCACCAGCGGCGGAGTAGCGGGAGGGACCGGGGAGCTGTTTTTT
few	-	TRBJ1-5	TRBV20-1	CSARLQRPYQPQHF	TGCAGTGCTAGATTACAGCGGCCCTATCAGCCCCAGCATTTT
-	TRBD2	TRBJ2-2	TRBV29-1	CSVGLAGAVGELFF	TGCAGCGTTGGACTAGCGGGAGCGGTCGGGGAGCTGTTTTTT
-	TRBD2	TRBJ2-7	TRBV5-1	CASSPSIPSGSRYEQYF	TGCGCCAGCAGCCCCAGCATTCCTAGCGGGAGTAGATACGAGCAGTACTTC
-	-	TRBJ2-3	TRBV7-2	CASSLAWSTDTQYF	TGTGCCAGCAGCTTAGCGTGGAGCACAGATACGCAGTATTTT
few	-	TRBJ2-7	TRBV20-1	CSARDRLTYEQYF	TGCAGTGCTCGGGACCGGTTGACCTACGAGCAGTACTTC
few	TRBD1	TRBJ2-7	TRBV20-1	CSALGQGVYEQYF	TGCAGTGCTCTCGGACAGGGGGTTTACGAGCAGTACTTC
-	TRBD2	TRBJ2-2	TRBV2	CASRETSGSPGELFF	TGTGCCAGCAGGGAGACTAGCGGGAGTCCCGGGGAGCTGTTTTTT
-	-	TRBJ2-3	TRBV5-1	CASSLDCTDTQYF	TGCGCCAGCAGCTTGGACTGTACAGATACGCAGTATTTT
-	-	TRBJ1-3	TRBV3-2	CASSLPPARPPGNTIYF	TGTGCCAGCAGCCTCCCCCCGGCGCGGCCCCCTGGAAACACCATATATTTT
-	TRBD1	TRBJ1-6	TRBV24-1	CATSSGTGNSPLHF	TGTGCCACCAGCTCCGGGACAGGGAATTCACCCCTCCACTTT
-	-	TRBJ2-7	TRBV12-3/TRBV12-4	CASRLSGTYEQYF	TGTGCCAGCAGATTAAGCGGAACCTACGAGCAGTACTTC
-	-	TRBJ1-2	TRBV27	CASRGRQATGGYTF	TGTGCCAGCAGGGGGCGACAGGCCACTGGTGGCTACACCTTC
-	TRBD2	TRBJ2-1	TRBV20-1	CSAPPLAGSYNEQFF	TGCAGTGCTCCCCCCCTAGCGGGATCCTACAATGAGCAGTTCTTC
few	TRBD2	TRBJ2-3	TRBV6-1	CASSDPIRDYGGDTQYF	TGTGCCAGCAGTGATCCAATCCGGGACTACGGGGGAGATACGCAGTATTTT
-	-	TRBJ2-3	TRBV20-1	CSAPPHTNTQYF	TGCAGTGCCCCTCCACACACGAATACGCAGTATTTT
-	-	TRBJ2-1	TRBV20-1	CSARDPLARRVEQFF	TGCAGTGCTAGAGATCCCCTAGCCCGGCGGGTGGAGCAGTTCTTC
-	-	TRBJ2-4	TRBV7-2	CASSFVGTRGAKNIQYF	TGTGCCAGCAGCTTCGTCGGGACTCGGGGGGCCAAAAACATTCAGTACTTC
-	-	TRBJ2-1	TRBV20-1	CSAWRDYYNEQFF	TGCAGTGCCTGGCGAGACTACTACAATGAGCAGTTCTTC
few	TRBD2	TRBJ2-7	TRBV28	CASSTNPRLAETYEQYF	TGTGCCAGCAGTACAAACCCGAGGCTAGCGGAGACCTACGAGCAGTACTTC
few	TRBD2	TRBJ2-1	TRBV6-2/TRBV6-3	CASSRLAGGAEQFF	TGTGCCAGCAGCCGACTAGCGGGAGGAGCTGAGCAGTTCTTC
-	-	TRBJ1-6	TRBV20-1	CSAQMPGRSSYNSPLHF	TGCAGTGCCCAAATGCCAGGCCGGAGCTCCTATAATTCACCCCTCCACTTT
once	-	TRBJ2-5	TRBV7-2	CASSRASASMETQYF	TGTGCCAGCAGCCGTGCTAGCGCCAGTATGGAGACCCAGTACTTC
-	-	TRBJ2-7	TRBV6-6	CASSNRGGEYEQYF	TGTGCCAGCAGCAACAGGGGAGGGGAATACGAGCAGTACTTC
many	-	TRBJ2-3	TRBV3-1	CASSRQSTDTQYF	TGTGCCAGCAGCCGCCAGAGCACAGATACGCAGTATTTT
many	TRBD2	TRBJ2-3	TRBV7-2	CASSYPPGLAGGGDTDTQYF	TGTGCCAGCAGCTATCCCCCCGGACTAGCGGGAGGGGGCGACACAGATACGCAGTATTTT
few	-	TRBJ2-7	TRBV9	CASSPTGLSSYEQYF	TGTGCCAGCAGCCCGACCGGCCTCAGCTCCTACGAGCAGTACTTC
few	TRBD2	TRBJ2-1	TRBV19	CAARGGGLRNEQFF	TGTGCCGCACGGGGGGGGGGACTACGCAATGAGCAGTTCTTC
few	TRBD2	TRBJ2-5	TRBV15	CATSSSGRGETQYF	TGTGCCACCAGCTCTAGCGGGAGGGGTGAGACCCAGTACTTC
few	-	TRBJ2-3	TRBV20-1	CSARDMGRRASTDTQYF	TGCAGTGCTAGAGATATGGGCCGCAGGGCCAGCACAGATACGCAGTATTTT
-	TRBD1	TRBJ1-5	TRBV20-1	CSARAGQGGQPQHF	TGCAGTGCTAGAGCGGGACAGGGTGGACAGCCCCAGCATTTT
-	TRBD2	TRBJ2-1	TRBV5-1	CASSPVAGAIYNEQFF	TGCGCCAGCAGCCCGGTAGCGGGAGCAATCTACAATGAGCAGTTCTTC